This is a list of T cell receptor beta chains from one sample in a study of shared clonotypes between healthy human individuals. The table came from immunoSEQ multiplex PCR; TCRdb's copy has only in-frame clones and leaves some out. The repertoire includes roughly 1.4 million clones, 98% to 99% of them detected once, and roughly 0.35% sits in the top ten. The material sequenced was naive CD4+ T cells sorted from blood. Every receptor here comes from a man younger than 45 in good health. CDR3s include the opening cysteine and the closing phenylalanine or tryptophan. The D gene is left open where the match is weak. Clone size is not always given. Where it is, it says once, few, many or a class for expanded clones.

DNA: TGTGCCAGCAGTCCCCCGGGAAAGGTTAATCAGCCCCAGCATTTT
CDR3: CASSPPGKVNQPQHF
J: TRBJ1-5
D: NA
size: NA
V: TRBV2

DNA: TGTGCCAGTAGTATCGGACAGGGGCCCCAGCATTTT
CDR3: CASSIGQGPQHF
J: TRBJ1-5
D: TRBD1
size: NA
V: TRBV19

DNA: TGTGCCAGCAGCTTATGGCCTGGCCCAGGGACGAACATTCAGTACTTC
CDR3: CASSLWPGPGTNIQYF
J: TRBJ2-4
D: NA
size: NA
V: TRBV7-2

DNA: TGTGCCAGCAGTTTAAAGAGGGGTGGCGAGACCCAGTACTTC
CDR3: CASSLKRGGETQYF
J: TRBJ2-5
D: NA
size: NA
V: TRBV27

DNA: TGCAGCGTTCCCGGCGTAGCGGGAGGGTCTTGGGAGCAGTTCTTC
CDR3: CSVPGVAGGSWEQFF
J: TRBJ2-1
D: TRBD2
size: once
V: TRBV29-1

DNA: TGCGCCAGCAGCAGAACAGAGGCGGGCTACGAGCAGTACTTC
CDR3: CASSRTEAGYEQYF
J: TRBJ2-7
D: NA
size: NA
V: TRBV5-1

DNA: TGTGCCTGGGCCGGGACAGGGTTTTTCTACGAGCAGTACTTC
CDR3: CAWAGTGFFYEQYF
J: TRBJ2-7
D: TRBD1
size: once
V: TRBV30

DNA: TGTGCCAGTAGTGCGATAGCGGGGACCGGCGGGGAGACCCAGTACTTC
CDR3: CASSAIAGTGGETQYF
J: TRBJ2-5
D: TRBD2
size: once
V: TRBV19

DNA: TGTGCCAGCACCCCTAGCGGGGTCTACAATGAGCAGTTCTTC
CDR3: CASTPSGVYNEQFF
J: TRBJ2-1
D: TRBD2
size: NA
V: TRBV28

DNA: TGTGCCAGCAGCAAAGGGCTGGGACAGGGTGGGAATAGCAATCAGCCCCAGCATTTT
CDR3: CASSKGLGQGGNSNQPQHF
J: TRBJ1-5
D: NA
size: NA
V: TRBV21-1

DNA: TGTGCTAGTTCTCGGGTAGCGGGAGTGGTAGATACGCAGTATTTT
CDR3: CASSRVAGVVDTQYF
J: TRBJ2-3
D: TRBD2
size: NA
V: TRBV12-5

DNA: TGTGCCAGCAGCATACAGCGGGAGGGCCCCACAGATACGCAGTATTTT
CDR3: CASSIQREGPTDTQYF
J: TRBJ2-3
D: TRBD2
size: NA
V: TRBV7-9

DNA: TGCGCCAGCAGCCCACGGACAGTTGGGGATCAGCCCCAGCATTTT
CDR3: CASSPRTVGDQPQHF
J: TRBJ1-5
D: NA
size: NA
V: TRBV4-1

DNA: TGTGCCAGCAGCGACCTTAGAGGGGGGGATTACGAGCAGTACTTC
CDR3: CASSDLRGGDYEQYF
J: TRBJ2-7
D: NA
size: NA
V: TRBV14

DNA: TGTGCCAGCTCACCAGCGTGGGAGGGAAGGGATACGCAGTATTTT
CDR3: CASSPAWEGRDTQYF
J: TRBJ2-3
D: TRBD2
size: NA
V: TRBV18

DNA: TGCGCCAGCAGCTTGTATGCCGGGGATCGGGAAAAACTGTTTTTT
CDR3: CASSLYAGDREKLFF
J: TRBJ1-4
D: NA
size: NA
V: TRBV5-1

DNA: TGTGCCAGCAGTGAAGAGAGTGTGGGTCTAACCTACGAGCAGTACTTC
CDR3: CASSEESVGLTYEQYF
J: TRBJ2-7
D: NA
size: NA
V: TRBV6-1

DNA: TGCAGCGTTGCGGCAAGCTCTGGAAACACCATATATTTT
CDR3: CSVAASSGNTIYF
J: TRBJ1-3
D: NA
size: NA
V: TRBV29-1

DNA: TGTGCCAGCAGTGGACCTACAGATACGCAGTATTTT
CDR3: CASSGPTDTQYF
J: TRBJ2-3
D: NA
size: NA
V: TRBV6-1

DNA: TGTGCCAGCAGCTTAGCCAGCGGGAGATCAGGCACAGATACGCAGTATTTT
CDR3: CASSLASGRSGTDTQYF
J: TRBJ2-3
D: TRBD2
size: NA
V: TRBV7-9

DNA: TGTGCCAGCAGCTTGGTCGAGCGGAGCTCCTACGAGCAGTACTTC
CDR3: CASSLVERSSYEQYF
J: TRBJ2-7
D: NA
size: NA
V: TRBV5-6

DNA: TGTGCCAGCAGTCTCTTCCAAGGAAGCCAAGGGGAAAAACTGTTTTTT
CDR3: CASSLFQGSQGEKLFF
J: TRBJ1-4
D: NA
size: once
V: TRBV28

DNA: TGTGCCAGCATCACCAACAGAATGGGGGATGGTCAGCCCCAGCATTTT
CDR3: CASITNRMGDGQPQHF
J: TRBJ1-5
D: NA
size: NA
V: TRBV28

DNA: TGTGCCAGCAGCTTAACGGGCCAAGGGGGAGAGACCCAGTACTTC
CDR3: CASSLTGQGGETQYF
J: TRBJ2-5
D: NA
size: NA
V: TRBV7-3

DNA: TGTGCCAGCAGTTCCTTCGGGCAGATATCCTACGAGCAGTACTTC
CDR3: CASSSFGQISYEQYF
J: TRBJ2-7
D: NA
size: NA
V: TRBV6-5

DNA: TGTGCCAGCAGTGAAGTCGGGCAGGGGATTAACTATGGCTACACCTTC
CDR3: CASSEVGQGINYGYTF
J: TRBJ1-2
D: NA
size: NA
V: TRBV6-1

DNA: TGTGCCAGCCGGTGGGGTAGCAGCGGTGAGCAGTTCTTC
CDR3: CASRWGSSGEQFF
J: TRBJ2-1
D: NA
size: NA
V: TRBV6-1

DNA: TGTGCCAGCAGTTTAAGAACAGATACGCAGTATTTT
CDR3: CASSLRTDTQYF
J: TRBJ2-3
D: NA
size: once
V: TRBV28

DNA: TGTGCCAGCAGTGATAGTTCGAGAACAGATACGCAGTATTTT
CDR3: CASSDSSRTDTQYF
J: TRBJ2-3
D: NA
size: few
V: TRBV6-1

DNA: TGTGCCAGCAGCGGCCTAGCGGGCGGGTTCGAGCTGTTTTTT
CDR3: CASSGLAGGFELFF
J: TRBJ2-2
D: TRBD2
size: NA
V: TRBV9

DNA: TGCGCCAGCAGTCCAGGGACGGGGATTCCCGACCAGTTCTTC
CDR3: CASSPGTGIPDQFF
J: TRBJ2-1
D: NA
size: NA
V: TRBV5-1

DNA: TGTGCCAGCAGCCCACAACTAATCGGAGTCAAAGCTTTCTTT
CDR3: CASSPQLIGVKAFF
J: TRBJ1-1
D: NA
size: NA
V: TRBV6-5

DNA: TGTGCCAGCAGCTTGGGTTTTGCAGGTAGCTCTGGAAACACCATATATTTT
CDR3: CASSLGFAGSSGNTIYF
J: TRBJ1-3
D: NA
size: NA
V: TRBV7-8

DNA: TGCGCCAGCAGCTCCCCCCGGGAGGCAACGCAGTATTTT
CDR3: CASSSPREATQYF
J: TRBJ2-3
D: TRBD2
size: NA
V: TRBV5-1

DNA: TGTGCCAGCAGCTTAGTGGGGGGTCCTAACTATGGCTACACCTTC
CDR3: CASSLVGGPNYGYTF
J: TRBJ1-2
D: NA
size: NA
V: TRBV11-2

DNA: TGTGCCAGCAGCTTAGTAGGGTTTGGTGGCTACACCTTC
CDR3: CASSLVGFGGYTF
J: TRBJ1-2
D: NA
size: NA
V: TRBV7-9

DNA: TGTGCCAGCAGTCCATATAGCGGGAGTGGGGGCTCTGGGGCCAACGTCCTGACTTTC
CDR3: CASSPYSGSGGSGANVLTF
J: TRBJ2-6
D: TRBD2
size: NA
V: TRBV28

DNA: TGTGCCAGTAGTACCGGTCCGGGGACACCTAACACTGAAGCTTTCTTT
CDR3: CASSTGPGTPNTEAFF
J: TRBJ1-1
D: NA
size: NA
V: TRBV19

DNA: TGTGCCAGCAGCTTAGGCGGCAGGGGCACAGATACGCAGTATTTT
CDR3: CASSLGGRGTDTQYF
J: TRBJ2-3
D: NA
size: NA
V: TRBV7-9

DNA: TGTGCCAGCAGTCCAGGGGGCTGGGGCAATCAGCCCCAGCATTTT
CDR3: CASSPGGWGNQPQHF
J: TRBJ1-5
D: TRBD1
size: NA
V: TRBV28

DNA: TGTGCCTGGAGGTCGACATTTAATGAGCAGTTCTTC
CDR3: CAWRSTFNEQFF
J: TRBJ2-1
D: NA
size: NA
V: TRBV30

DNA: TGTGCCAGCAGTGAGCGGAGCAATGAGCAGTTCTTC
CDR3: CASSERSNEQFF
J: TRBJ2-1
D: NA
size: NA
V: TRBV2

DNA: TGTGCCAGCAGTTTTACTACGAACTACGAGCAGTACTTC
CDR3: CASSFTTNYEQYF
J: TRBJ2-7
D: NA
size: NA
V: TRBV28

DNA: TGTGCCAGCAGCAGGGGACAGGAGACGAACACCGGGGAGCTGTTTTTT
CDR3: CASSRGQETNTGELFF
J: TRBJ2-2
D: TRBD1
size: NA
V: TRBV7-3

DNA: TGTGCCATCAGTGTTTTACAGGGAAACGGGAACGAGCAGTACTTC
CDR3: CAISVLQGNGNEQYF
J: TRBJ2-7
D: NA
size: NA
V: TRBV10-3

DNA: TGTGCCAGCAGTTTCAGGGACAACTCCTACGAGCAGTACTTC
CDR3: CASSFRDNSYEQYF
J: TRBJ2-7
D: NA
size: once
V: TRBV28

DNA: TGTGCCAGCAGTTCTCGACTAGCGGGAGAAAGGGAGCAGTTCTTC
CDR3: CASSSRLAGEREQFF
J: TRBJ2-1
D: TRBD2
size: NA
V: TRBV6-5

DNA: TGTGCCAGCAGCCGCAGCGGGAGTAGGGAGACCCAGTACTTC
CDR3: CASSRSGSRETQYF
J: TRBJ2-5
D: TRBD2
size: once
V: TRBV11-2

DNA: TGTGCCAGCAGCTTTAACGGGGTAAACAAAAACATTCAGTACTTC
CDR3: CASSFNGVNKNIQYF
J: TRBJ2-4
D: NA
size: NA
V: TRBV11-2

DNA: TGCGCCAGCAGGCCGCTCTCCGGGACAGTGAACACTGAAGCTTTCTTT
CDR3: CASRPLSGTVNTEAFF
J: TRBJ1-1
D: TRBD1
size: NA
V: TRBV5-1

DNA: TGTGCCAGCAGCTTAACTAGCGGGGACTACAATGAGCAGTTCTTC
CDR3: CASSLTSGDYNEQFF
J: TRBJ2-1
D: TRBD2
size: NA
V: TRBV7-3

DNA: TGTGCCAGCAGCGGCGGGACCCCTGGGAGCAATCAGCCCCAGCATTTT
CDR3: CASSGGTPGSNQPQHF
J: TRBJ1-5
D: NA
size: NA
V: TRBV9

DNA: TGTGCCAGCAGTCCGACCCGGAGTAATCAGCCCCAGCATTTT
CDR3: CASSPTRSNQPQHF
J: TRBJ1-5
D: NA
size: NA
V: TRBV28

DNA: TGTGCCAGCACCTTACAGGCGAGTTACTACAATGAGCAGTTCTTC
CDR3: CASTLQASYYNEQFF
J: TRBJ2-1
D: NA
size: NA
V: TRBV6-6

DNA: TGTGCCGTCACCGTGGGCTCCTCTGGAAACACCATATATTTT
CDR3: CAVTVGSSGNTIYF
J: TRBJ1-3
D: NA
size: NA
V: TRBV7-9

DNA: TGTGCCAGCAATCCGACAGGGAAGTACGAGCAGTACTTC
CDR3: CASNPTGKYEQYF
J: TRBJ2-7
D: TRBD1
size: NA
V: TRBV28

DNA: TGTGCCAGCCGGACAGGAACTTACGAGCAGTACTTC
CDR3: CASRTGTYEQYF
J: TRBJ2-7
D: TRBD1
size: NA
V: TRBV28

DNA: TGCGCCAGCAGCTTGGAAGGCCGGCCCGGCCCTAGCGGGAGGGACTACGAGCAGTACTTC
CDR3: CASSLEGRPGPSGRDYEQYF
J: TRBJ2-7
D: TRBD2
size: NA
V: TRBV5-1

DNA: TGTGCCAGCAGTACCGGGACGACTAGCAATCAGCCCCAGCATTTT
CDR3: CASSTGTTSNQPQHF
J: TRBJ1-5
D: NA
size: NA
V: TRBV6-1